This section outlines one TCR beta chain sequence together with its context. TCRdb used MiXCR to reprocess the RT-PCR reads, holding one entry per CDR3 protein. In the table there are almost 700,000 distinct CDR3 sequences, around 14% of which are singletons. In germline, CDR1 is SGHTA, CDR2 FQGTGA. The CDR3 consists of 17 residues. Trimming at V came to 0 bases and at J to 3 bases, leaving 10 bases not matched to a gene. This receptor was taken from a female donor in good health, serving as a healthy control. Sequences were obtained from memory CD4+ T cells from blood. The gene calls are TRBV7-3 and TRBJ1-2; TRBD1 agrees at 7 bases. CDR3 protein: CASSLTPGTGTDYGYTF. Here the CDR3 DNA reads TGTGCCAGCAGCTTAACCCCGGGAACCGGGACAGACTATGGCTACACCTTC. The full variable domain, in which reference TRBV7-3 and TRBJ1-2 provide the parts outside the CDR3, is GAGVSQTPSNKVTEKGKYVELRCDPISGHTALYWYRQSLGQGPEFLIYFQGTGAADDSGLPNDRFFAVRPEGSVSTLKIQRTERGDSAVYLCASSLTPGTGTDYGYTFGSGTRLTVV.